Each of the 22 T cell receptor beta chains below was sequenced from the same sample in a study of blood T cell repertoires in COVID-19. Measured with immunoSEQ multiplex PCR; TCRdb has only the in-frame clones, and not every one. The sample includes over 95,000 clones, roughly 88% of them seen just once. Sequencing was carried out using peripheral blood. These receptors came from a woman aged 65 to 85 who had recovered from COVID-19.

The CDR3 bases are TGTGCCAGCAGCCTACAGGGATCTAGGGCCAATGAGCAGTTCTTC. Translation: CASSLQGSRANEQFF. The V call is TRBV9, the J call TRBJ2-1; D might be TRBD1 (6 bases). With 4 bases removed from V and 6 bases from J, the gap between germline ends came to 17 bases. The CDR3 is 15 residues long. Germline loops: CDR1 SGDLS, CDR2 YYNGEE.

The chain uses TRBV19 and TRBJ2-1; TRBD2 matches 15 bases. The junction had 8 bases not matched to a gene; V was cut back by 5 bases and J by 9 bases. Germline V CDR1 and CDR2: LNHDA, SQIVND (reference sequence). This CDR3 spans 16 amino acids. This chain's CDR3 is CASSSRTSGRASEQFF. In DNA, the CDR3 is TGTGCCAGTAGTTCACGGACTAGCGGGAGGGCCAGTGAGCAGTTCTTC. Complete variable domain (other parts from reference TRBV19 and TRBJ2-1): DGGITQSPKYLFRKEGQNVTLSCEQNLNHDAMYWYRQDPGQGLRLIYYSQIVNDFQKGDIAEGYSVSREKKESFPLTVTSAQKNPTAFYLCASSSRTSGRASEQFFGPGTRLTVL.

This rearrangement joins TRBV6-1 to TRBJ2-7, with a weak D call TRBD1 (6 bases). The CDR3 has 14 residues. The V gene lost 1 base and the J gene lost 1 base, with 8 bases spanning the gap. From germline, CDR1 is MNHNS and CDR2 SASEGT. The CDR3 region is CASSEGGHSYEQYF. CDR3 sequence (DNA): TGTGCCAGCAGTGAAGGGGGACATTCCTACGAGCAGTACTTC.

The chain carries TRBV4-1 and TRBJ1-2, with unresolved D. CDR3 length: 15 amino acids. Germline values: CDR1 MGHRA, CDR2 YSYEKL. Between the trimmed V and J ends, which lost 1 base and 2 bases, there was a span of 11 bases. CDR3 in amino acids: CASSQALQLNYGYTF. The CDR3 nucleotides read TGCGCCAGCAGCCAAGCATTACAGCTGAACTATGGCTACACCTTC.

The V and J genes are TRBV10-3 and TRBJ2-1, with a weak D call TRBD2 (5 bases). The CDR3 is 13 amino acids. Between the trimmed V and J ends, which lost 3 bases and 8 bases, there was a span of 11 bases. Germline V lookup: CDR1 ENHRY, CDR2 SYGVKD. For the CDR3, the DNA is TGTGCCATCAGTGACCTTAGCGCCCATGAGCAGTTCTTC. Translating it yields CAISDLSAHEQFF.

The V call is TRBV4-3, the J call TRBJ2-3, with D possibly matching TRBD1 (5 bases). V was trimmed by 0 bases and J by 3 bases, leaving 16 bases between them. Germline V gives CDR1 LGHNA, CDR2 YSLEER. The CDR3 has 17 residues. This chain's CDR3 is CASSQEGQGGRTDTQYF. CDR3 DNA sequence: TGCGCCAGCAGCCAAGAGGGGCAGGGTGGTAGGACAGATACGCAGTATTTT.

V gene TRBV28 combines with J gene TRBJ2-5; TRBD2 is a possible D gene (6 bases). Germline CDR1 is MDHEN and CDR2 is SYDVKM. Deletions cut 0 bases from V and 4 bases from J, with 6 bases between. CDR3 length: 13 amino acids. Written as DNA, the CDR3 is TGTGCCAGCAGTTTATGGGGGGGAGAGACCCAGTACTTC. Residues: CASSLWGGETQYF. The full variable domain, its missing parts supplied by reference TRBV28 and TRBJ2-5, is DVKVTQSSRYLVKRTGEKVFLECVQDMDHENMFWYRQDPGLGLRLIYFSYDVKMKEKGDIPEGYSVSREKKERFSLILESASTNQTSMYLCASSLWGGETQYFGPGTRLLVL.

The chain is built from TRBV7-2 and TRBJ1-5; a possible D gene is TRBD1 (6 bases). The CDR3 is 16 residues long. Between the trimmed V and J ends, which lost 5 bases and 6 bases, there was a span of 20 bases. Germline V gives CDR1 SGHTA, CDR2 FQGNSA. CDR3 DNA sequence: TGTGCCAGCAGCCCGCGGCTACAGGGTGAAGGTCAGCCCCAGCATTTT. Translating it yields CASSPRLQGEGQPQHF.

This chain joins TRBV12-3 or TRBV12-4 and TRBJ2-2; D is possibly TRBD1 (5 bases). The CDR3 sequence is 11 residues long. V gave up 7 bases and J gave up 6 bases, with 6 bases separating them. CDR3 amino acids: CASKGPGELFF. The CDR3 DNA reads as TGTGCCAGCAAGGGGCCCGGGGAGCTGTTTTTT.

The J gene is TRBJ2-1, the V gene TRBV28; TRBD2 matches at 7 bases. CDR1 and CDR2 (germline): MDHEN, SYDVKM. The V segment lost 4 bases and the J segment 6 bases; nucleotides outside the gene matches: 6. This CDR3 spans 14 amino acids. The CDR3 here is CASSSHWGGNEQFF. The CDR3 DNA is TGTGCCAGCAGTTCCCACTGGGGGGGCAATGAGCAGTTCTTC.

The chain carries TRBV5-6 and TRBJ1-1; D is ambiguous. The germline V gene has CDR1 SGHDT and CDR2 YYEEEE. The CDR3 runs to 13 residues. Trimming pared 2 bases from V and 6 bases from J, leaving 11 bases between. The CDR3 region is CASSLIRTSEAFF. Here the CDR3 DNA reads TGTGCCAGCAGCTTAATAAGGACTTCTGAAGCTTTCTTT.

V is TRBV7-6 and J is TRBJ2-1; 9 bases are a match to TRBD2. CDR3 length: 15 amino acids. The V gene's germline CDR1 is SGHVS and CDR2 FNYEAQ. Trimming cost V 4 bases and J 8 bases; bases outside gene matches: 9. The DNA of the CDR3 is TGTGCCAGCAGCTCCCAGCGGGGGGCCGGGGATGAGCAGTTCTTC. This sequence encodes CASSSQRGAGDEQFF.

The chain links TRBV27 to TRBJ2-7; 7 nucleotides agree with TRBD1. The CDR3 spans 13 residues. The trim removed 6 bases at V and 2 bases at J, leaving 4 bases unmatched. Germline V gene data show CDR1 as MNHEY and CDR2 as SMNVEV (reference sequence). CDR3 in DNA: TGTGCCAGCAGCCGGGACAGCGCCTACGAGCAGTACTTC. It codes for CASSRDSAYEQYF.

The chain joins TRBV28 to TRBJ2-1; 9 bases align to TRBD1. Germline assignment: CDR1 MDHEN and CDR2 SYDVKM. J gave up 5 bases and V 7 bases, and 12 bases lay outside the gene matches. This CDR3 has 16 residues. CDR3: CASKKGGTGSHNEQFF. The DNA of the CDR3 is TGTGCCAGCAAAAAGGGGGGGACAGGGAGCCACAATGAGCAGTTCTTC.

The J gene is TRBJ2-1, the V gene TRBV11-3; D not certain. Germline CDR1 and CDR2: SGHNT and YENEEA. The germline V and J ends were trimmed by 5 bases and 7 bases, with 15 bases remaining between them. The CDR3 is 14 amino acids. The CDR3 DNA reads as TGTGCCAGCAGCCAGGATCCAGGATCGAATGAGCAGTTCTTC. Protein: CASSQDPGSNEQFF.

CDR3 nucleotide sequence: TGTGCCAGCAGCGTCACCGACTTAAACACCGGGGAGCTGTTTTTT. It codes for CASSVTDLNTGELFF. The rearrangement uses TRBV9 and TRBJ2-2; D is undetermined. The CDR3 totals 15 residues. Germline V CDR1 and CDR2: SGDLS, YYNGEE. The V gene lost 2 bases and the J gene lost 2 bases, with 10 bases spanning the gap.

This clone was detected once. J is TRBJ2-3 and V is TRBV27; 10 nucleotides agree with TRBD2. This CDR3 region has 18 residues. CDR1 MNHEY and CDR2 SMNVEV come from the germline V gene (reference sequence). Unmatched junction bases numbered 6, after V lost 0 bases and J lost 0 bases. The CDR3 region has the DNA TGTGCCAGCAGTTTATCGTGGGCTAGCGGGGGTAGCACAGATACGCAGTATTTT. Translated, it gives CASSLSWASGGSTDTQYF.

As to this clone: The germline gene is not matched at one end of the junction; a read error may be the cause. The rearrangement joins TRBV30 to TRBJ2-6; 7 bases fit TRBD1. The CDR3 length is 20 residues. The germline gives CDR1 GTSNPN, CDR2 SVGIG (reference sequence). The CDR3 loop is CAWGVGPLGRGIPGANVLTF. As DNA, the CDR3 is TGTGCCTGGGGTGTGGGACCCCTGGGCAGGGGGATCCCTGGGGCCAACGTCCTGACTTTC.

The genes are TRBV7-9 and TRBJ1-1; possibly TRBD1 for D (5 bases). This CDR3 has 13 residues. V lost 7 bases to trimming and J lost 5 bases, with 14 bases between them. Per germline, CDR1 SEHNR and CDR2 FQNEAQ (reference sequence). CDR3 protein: CASIIMGRTEAFF. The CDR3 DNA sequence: TGTGCCAGCATTATTATGGGGCGGACTGAAGCTTTCTTT.

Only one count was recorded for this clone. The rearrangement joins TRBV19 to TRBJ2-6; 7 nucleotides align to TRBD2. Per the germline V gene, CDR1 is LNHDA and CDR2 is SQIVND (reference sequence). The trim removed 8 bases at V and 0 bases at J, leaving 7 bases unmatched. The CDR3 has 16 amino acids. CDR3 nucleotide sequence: TGTGCCAGTTCTGGCGGGGGAAGCTCTGGGGCCAACGTCCTGACTTTC. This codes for CASSGGGSSGANVLTF.

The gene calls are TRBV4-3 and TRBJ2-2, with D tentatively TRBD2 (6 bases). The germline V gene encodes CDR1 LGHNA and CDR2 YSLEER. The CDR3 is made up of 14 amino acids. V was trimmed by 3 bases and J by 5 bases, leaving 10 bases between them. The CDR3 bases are TGCGCCAGCAGCCAGTCTGGGGGGACCGGGGAGCTGTTTTTT. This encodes CASSQSGGTGELFF.

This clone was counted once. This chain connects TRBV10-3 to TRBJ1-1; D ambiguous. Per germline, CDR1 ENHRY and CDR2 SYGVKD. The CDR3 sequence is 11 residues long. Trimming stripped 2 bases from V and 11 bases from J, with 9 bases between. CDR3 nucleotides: TGTGCCATCAGTGAGGAGGGAGCGGCTTTCTTT. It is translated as CAISEEGAAFF.